The next 4 T cell receptor beta chains were all read from a single sample in a study of blood T cell repertoires in COVID-19. Sequencing was performed with immunoSEQ multiplex PCR; in TCRdb, only in-frame clones are kept and a portion is missing. The sample carries around 180,000 clones, about 85% recorded once. The sequenced material came from peripheral blood. The receptors were sampled from a woman older than 75 with acute or convalescent COVID-19.

The gene calls are TRBV6-1 and TRBJ2-7; 7 nucleotides match TRBD1. The CDR3 has 15 residues. CDR1 MNHNS and CDR2 SASEGT come from the germline V gene. J was trimmed by 1 base and V by 3 bases; bases with no gene match: 6. CDR3 bases: TGTGCCAGCAGTGACGCGACAGGGCTTTCCTACGAGCAGTACTTC. As protein: CASSDATGLSYEQYF.

The chain links TRBV7-3 to TRBJ2-1; D gene unclear. The CDR3 runs to 16 residues. From germline, CDR1 is SGHTA and CDR2 FQGTGA. Trimming cost V 6 bases and J 0 bases, with 15 bases left between them. The CDR3 DNA sequence: TGTGCCAGCAGGCAGAACCCCCAGGTCTCCTACAATGAGCAGTTCTTC. Its protein is CASRQNPQVSYNEQFF.

V usage is TRBV30 and J usage is TRBJ2-2; a possible D gene is TRBD1 (5 bases). The CDR3 extends over 14 amino acids. Germline V CDR1 and CDR2: GTSNPN, SVGIG (reference sequence). Trimming stripped 3 bases from V and 4 bases from J, with 12 bases between. The CDR3 region is CAWRRTGTTGELFF. For the CDR3, the DNA is TGTGCCTGGAGGCGCACAGGAACCACCGGGGAGCTGTTTTTT.

The V and J genes are TRBV6-2 or TRBV6-3 and TRBJ1-2; D is possibly TRBD1 (6 bases). The V end lost 5 bases, the J end lost 4 bases, and 11 bases lay between the germline ends. Germline CDR1 is MNHEY and CDR2 is SVGEGT. The CDR3 extends over 13 amino acids. This chain's CDR3 is CASSEGTPYGYTF. The CDR3 region has the DNA TGTGCCAGCAGTGAGGGGACACCCTATGGCTACACCTTC.